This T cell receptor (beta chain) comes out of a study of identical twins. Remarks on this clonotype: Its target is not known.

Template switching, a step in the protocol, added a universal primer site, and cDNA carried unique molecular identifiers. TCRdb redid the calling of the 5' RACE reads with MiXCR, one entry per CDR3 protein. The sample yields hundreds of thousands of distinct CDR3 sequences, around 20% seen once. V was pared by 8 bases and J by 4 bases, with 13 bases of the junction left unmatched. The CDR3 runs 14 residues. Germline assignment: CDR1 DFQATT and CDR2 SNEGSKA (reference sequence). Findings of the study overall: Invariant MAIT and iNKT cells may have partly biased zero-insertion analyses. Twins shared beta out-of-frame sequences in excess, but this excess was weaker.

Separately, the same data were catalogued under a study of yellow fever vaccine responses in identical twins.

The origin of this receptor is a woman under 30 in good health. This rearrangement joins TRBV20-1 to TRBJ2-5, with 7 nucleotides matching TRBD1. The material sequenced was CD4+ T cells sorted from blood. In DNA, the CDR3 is TGCAGTCAAAAAGAGGGACAGACTATAGAGACCCAGTACTTC. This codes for CSQKEGQTIETQYF.